Presented here are 30 T cell receptor beta chains from one specimen sequenced in a study of T cell changes during pregnancy in multiple sclerosis. Sequencing was performed with immunoSEQ multiplex PCR; in TCRdb, only in-frame clones are kept and a portion is missing. The data show 75,000 to 95,000 clones, with around 90% seen just once and around 2% held by the top ten. The sample consisted of peripheral blood, taken in the first trimester of pregnancy. These TCRs come from a female donor in good health, enrolled as a control in a pregnancy study.

This clone was detected only a few times. The chain employs TRBV5-4 and TRBJ2-1; perhaps TRBD2 as D (6 bases). CDR3 length: 15 amino acids. Trimming shortened V by 3 bases and J by 3 bases, and 13 bases separated the two germline ends. CDR1 and CDR2 (germline): SGHNT, YYREEE (reference sequence). CDR3 amino acids: CASSWGEAVYNEQFF. The CDR3 DNA sequence: TGTGCCAGCAGCTGGGGGGAGGCCGTCTACAATGAGCAGTTCTTC.

This chain joins TRBV28 and TRBJ2-7, with TRBD2 as a possible D gene (6 bases). Germline V gives CDR1 MDHEN, CDR2 SYDVKM. This CDR3 is 16 amino acids long. V dropped 1 base and J dropped 1 base, with 14 bases sitting between them. The CDR3 DNA reads TGTGCCAGCAGTTTATTTGGGCAGGGAGGATCCTACGAGCAGTACTTC. It specifies CASSLFGQGGSYEQYF.

In the case of this clone: Other DNA sequences in this specimen translate into the identical CDR3. J is TRBJ1-5 and V is TRBV7-2; 7 bases align to TRBD1. Germline CDR1 and CDR2: SGHTA and FQGNSA. Trimming took 4 bases from V and 4 from J; bases not matched to a gene: 4. The length of the CDR3 is 14 residues. CDR3 nucleotides: TGTGCCAGCAGCTACACAGGGGTTAATCAGCCCCAGCATTTT. It specifies CASSYTGVNQPQHF.

The chain is built from TRBV4-1 and TRBJ1-1; D not certain. Germline CDR1 and CDR2: MGHRA and YSYEKL. V dropped 0 bases and J dropped 4 bases, with 9 bases sitting between them. The CDR3 spans 14 residues. The CDR3 sequence: CASSQDTSGTEAFF. The DNA of the CDR3 is TGCGCCAGCAGCCAAGATACGTCGGGCACTGAAGCTTTCTTT.

The V call is TRBV18, the J call TRBJ1-5, with 10 bases lining up with TRBD1. After removal of 5 bases from V and 5 bases from J, the junction contained 9 bases not matched to a gene. Germline CDR1 and CDR2: KGHSH and LQKENI. The CDR3 is 16 residues long. DNA of the CDR3: TGTGCCAGCTCATCTACGACAGGGGGCGCGTATCAGCCCCAGCATTTT. Translation: CASSSTTGGAYQPQHF.

This clone has at least ten counts. The J gene is TRBJ2-5, the V gene TRBV18; possibly TRBD1 for D (5 bases). The CDR3 spans 15 residues. The germline V gene encodes CDR1 KGHSH and CDR2 LQKENI. V was cut by 2 bases and J by 3 bases, with 13 bases left in between. The CDR3 spells CASSPVAGQKETQYF. The CDR3 coding sequence is TGTGCCAGCTCACCAGTGGCAGGGCAGAAAGAGACCCAGTACTTC. The full variable domain, its missing parts supplied by reference TRBV18 and TRBJ2-5, is NAGVMQNPRHLVRRRGQEARLRCSPMKGHSHVYWYRQLPEEGLKFMVYLQKENIIDESGMPKERFSAEFPKEGPSILRIQQVVRGDSAAYFCASSPVAGQKETQYFGPGTRLLVL.

This chain uses TRBV7-9 with TRBJ1-5, with D possibly TRBD1 on 6 matching bases. Trimming cost V 5 bases and J 0 bases, with 8 bases left between them. The CDR3 runs to 14 residues. CDR1 and CDR2 (germline): SEHNR, FQNEAQ (reference sequence). The CDR3 loop is CASSQDSSNQPQHF. The CDR3 DNA reads TGTGCCAGCAGCCAGGACAGTAGCAATCAGCCCCAGCATTTT.

The chain combines TRBV2 with TRBJ1-2; 7 bases line up with TRBD1. Looked up from germline, CDR1 is SNHLY and CDR2 is FYNNEI. The CDR3 runs 14 residues. J lost 7 bases, V lost 7 bases, and 12 bases had no gene match. The CDR3 DNA sequence: TGTGCCAGCAAGAAGGAAGGACAGGTCTTTGGCTACACCTTC. As protein: CASKKEGQVFGYTF.

The V gene is TRBV4-3, the J gene TRBJ1-2, with D perhaps TRBD1 (6 bases). This CDR3 has 17 amino acids. The germline CDR1 and CDR2 sequences are LGHNA and YSLEER. V gave up 0 bases and J gave up 1 base, with 15 bases separating them. CDR3 residues: CASSQDLSAGDNYGYTF. The CDR3 DNA reads TGCGCCAGCAGCCAAGATTTGAGTGCAGGGGATAACTATGGCTACACCTTC.

The chain links TRBV15 to TRBJ1-1, with D perhaps matching TRBD1 (6 bases). V was cut by 3 bases and J by 1 base, with 9 bases left in between. The length of the CDR3 is 14 residues. Germline V gene sequence: CDR1 LNHNV, CDR2 YYDKDF (reference sequence). The CDR3: CATSRRGGNTEAFF. CDR3 sequence (DNA): TGTGCCACCAGCAGGAGGGGGGGGAACACTGAAGCTTTCTTT.

The chain recombines TRBV6-6 with TRBJ2-5, with D perhaps TRBD2 (6 bases). From germline, CDR1 is MNHNY and CDR2 SVGAGI (reference sequence). This CDR3 contains 13 residues. Deletions cut 4 bases from V and 4 bases from J, with 10 bases between. The CDR3 region has the DNA TGTGCCAGCAGTTCCGGGACTCCAGAGACCCAGTACTTC. Protein sequence: CASSSGTPETQYF.

This chain connects TRBV7-9 to TRBJ1-2, with D maybe TRBD1 (5 bases). The CDR3 has 13 amino acids. Trimming pared 2 bases from V and 2 bases from J, leaving 6 bases between. Germline CDR1 is SEHNR and CDR2 is FQNEAQ (reference sequence). DNA of the CDR3: TGTGCCAGCAGCTTACAGGGAAACTATGGCTACACCTTC. This gives the protein CASSLQGNYGYTF.

The chain recombines TRBV29-1 with TRBJ2-7; D is possibly TRBD1 (6 bases). V lost 2 bases and J lost 1, with 12 bases in between. This CDR3 has 14 residues. The V gene's germline CDR1 is SQVTM and CDR2 ANQGSEA. Here the CDR3 DNA reads TGCAGCGTTGAATTCAGCAGGGGTTCCTACGAGCAGTACTTC. As protein: CSVEFSRGSYEQYF.

V usage is TRBV20-1 and J usage is TRBJ1-1; D remains unclear. The CDR3 totals 11 residues. Trimming removed 6 bases from V and 7 bases from J, with 12 bases in between. In germline, CDR1 is DFQATT, CDR2 SNEGSKA (reference sequence). Here the CDR3 reads CSAPGHSEAFF. The DNA of the CDR3 is TGCAGTGCCCCTGGGCATAGTGAAGCTTTCTTT.

The chain combines TRBV28 with TRBJ2-5; D call uncertain. Germline-derived CDR1 and CDR2 are MDHEN and SYDVKM. This CDR3 is built from 16 residues. The V end was cut by 2 bases, the J end by 4 bases, with 17 bases between. In DNA form, the CDR3 reads TGTGCCAGCAGTTTAGGCCCCCCAGGCCCCGGAGAGACCCAGTACTTC. This encodes CASSLGPPGPGETQYF. The full variable domain, completed using reference TRBV28 and TRBJ2-5, is DVKVTQSSRYLVKRTGEKVFLECVQDMDHENMFWYRQDPGLGLRLIYFSYDVKMKEKGDIPEGYSVSREKKERFSLILESASTNQTSMYLCASSLGPPGPGETQYFGPGTRLLVL.

The CDR3 region has the DNA TGCGCCAGCAGCTTGGCCTTTCGACAGGGAACTTTAGCGAATGAGCAGTTCTTC. This encodes CASSLAFRQGTLANEQFF. The rearrangement joins TRBV5-1 to TRBJ2-1; 7 positions agree with TRBD1. This CDR3 region has 18 residues. Looked up from germline, CDR1 is SGHRS and CDR2 is YFSETQ. V lost 0 bases to trimming and J lost 7 bases; unmatched junction nucleotides: 16.

Only a few counts were recorded for this clone. The chain carries TRBV6-5 and TRBJ1-1, with 8 bases fitting TRBD1. Trimming removed 6 bases from V and 4 bases from J; junction bases left unmatched: 7. There are 14 residues in the CDR3. CDR1 and CDR2 from the germline V gene are MNHEY and SVGAGI. The CDR3 here is CASRLDRGPTEAFF. For the CDR3, the DNA is TGTGCCAGCAGACTCGACAGGGGCCCCACTGAAGCTTTCTTT.

The genes are TRBV5-5 and TRBJ1-1; possibly TRBD1 for D (6 bases). The CDR3 length is 14 residues. Per germline, CDR1 SGHKS and CDR2 YYEKEE (reference sequence). The V and J ends lost 4 bases and 4 bases respectively, with 14 bases between them. CDR3 sequence (DNA): TGTGCCAGCAGCGCCCTCCACAGGGCCACTGAAGCTTTCTTT. It translates to CASSALHRATEAFF.

This clone turned up a few times. The chain recombines TRBV11-2 with TRBJ1-1, with 7 nucleotides matching TRBD1. V lost 5 bases to trimming and J lost 6 bases; unmatched junction nucleotides: 24. Germline V gives CDR1 SGHAT, CDR2 FQNNGV. There are 19 residues in the CDR3. CDR3 residues: CASSPRRGQVLIRSSEAFF. The CDR3 bases are TGTGCCAGCAGCCCGCGTAGAGGACAGGTTCTGATCAGGAGTTCTGAAGCTTTCTTT.

This chain uses TRBV5-6 with TRBJ2-2, with TRBD2 matching 8 bases. The V gene end was trimmed by 4 bases and the J gene end by 5 bases; junction bases not matched to a gene: 10. The CDR3 totals 16 residues. Looked up from germline, CDR1 is SGHDT and CDR2 is YYEEEE. The CDR3 nucleotides read TGTGCCAGCAGCCCCCGCGCGGGGGGAAGAACCGGGGAGCTGTTTTTT. Translation: CASSPRAGGRTGELFF.

The chain employs TRBV9 and TRBJ1-1; D is ambiguous. The CDR3 contains 16 residues. Germline V gene lookup returns CDR1 SGDLS and CDR2 YYNGEE. V gave up 0 bases and J gave up 3 bases, with 15 bases separating them. The CDR3 coding sequence is TGTGCCAGCAGCGTAGGGGCTACAGAGATGTACACTGAAGCTTTCTTT. Residues: CASSVGATEMYTEAFF.

The chain is built from TRBV4-1 and TRBJ2-2; no definite D call. Germline CDR1 MGHRA, CDR2 YSYEKL. The V end lost 6 bases, the J end lost 7 bases, and 12 bases lay between the germline ends. The CDR3 has 13 residues. The CDR3 nucleotides are TGCGCCAGCAGACAACCCCGCGGCGGGGAGCTGTTTTTT. Amino acid sequence: CASRQPRGGELFF.

CDR3 amino acids: CASTREGQGTDTQYF. CDR3 DNA: TGTGCCAGCACTCGTGAGGGACAGGGCACAGATACGCAGTATTTT. The chain carries TRBV28 and TRBJ2-3, with TRBD1 identical over 8 bases. Germline CDR1 is MDHEN and CDR2 is SYDVKM. The CDR3 spans 15 residues. Germline trimming cut 7 bases from V and 1 base from J; bases unmatched to any gene: 7.

CDR3 sequence (DNA): TGTGCCAGCAACCTGGGGGGACAAGCTTTCTTT. It translates to CASNLGGQAFF. V is TRBV5-8 and J is TRBJ1-1; perhaps TRBD1 as D (5 bases). The germline CDR1 and CDR2 sequences are SGHTS and YDEGEE. Trimming cost V 6 bases and J 9 bases, with 12 bases left between them. This CDR3 comprises 11 residues.

This sequence joins TRBV18 and TRBJ2-5; perhaps TRBD2 as D (5 bases). CDR3 length: 13 amino acids. CDR1 is KGHSH, CDR2 LQKENI, per germline. V was shortened by 6 bases and J by 2 bases, with 10 bases between the two germline ends. The DNA for the CDR3 is TGTGCCAGCTCCTCGAGGGCACAAGAGACCCAGTACTTC. It specifies CASSSRAQETQYF.

The rearrangement uses TRBV7-2 and TRBJ2-5; possible D gene TRBD1, 5 bases. V was cut by 4 bases and J by 5 bases, with 14 bases left in between. The germline gives CDR1 SGHTA, CDR2 FQGNSA. The CDR3 totals 14 residues. The CDR3 reads CASSSTSTVETQYF. The CDR3 region has the DNA TGTGCCAGCAGCTCCACCTCGACAGTGGAGACCCAGTACTTC.

The chain has TRBV5-1 and TRBJ1-4; D gene uncertain. The germline gives CDR1 SGHRS, CDR2 YFSETQ. Trimming shortened V by 4 bases and J by 8 bases, and 12 bases separated the two germline ends. CDR3 length equals 13 residues. CDR3 protein: CASSRVPREKLFF. CDR3 DNA sequence: TGCGCCAGCAGCCGCGTCCCTAGGGAAAAACTGTTTTTT.

This clone was seen a single time. This chain connects TRBV7-2 to TRBJ1-4; 9 nucleotides line up with TRBD1. The ends lost 2 bases at V and 8 bases at J; junction bases unmatched: 3. In germline, CDR1 is SGHTA, CDR2 FQGNSA. The CDR3 spans 14 residues. The DNA for the CDR3 is TGTGCCAGCAGCTTACATGGGACAGGGGAAAAACTGTTTTTT. Its protein product is CASSLHGTGEKLFF. Looking up the rest from reference TRBV7-2 and TRBJ1-4 gives the full variable domain: GAGVSQSPSNKVTEKGKDVELRCDPISGHTALYWYRQSLGQGLEFLIYFQGNSAPDKSGLPSDRFSAERTGGSVSTLTIQRTQQEDSAVYLCASSLHGTGEKLFFGSGTQLSVL.

The V call is TRBV6-5, the J call TRBJ1-5; D is uncertain. The CDR3 is made up of 15 amino acids. Per the germline V gene, CDR1 is MNHEY and CDR2 is SVGAGI. Between the trimmed V and J ends, which lost 0 bases and 2 bases, there was a span of 8 bases. CDR3 DNA: TGTGCCAGCAGTTACTCGGCACGGGGCAATCAGCCCCAGCATTTT. Amino acids: CASSYSARGNQPQHF.

The CDR3 sequence: CASGWGGEQYF. The DNA of the CDR3 is TGTGCCAGCGGATGGGGCGGCGAGCAGTACTTC. The V gene is TRBV25-1, the J gene TRBJ2-7; D may be TRBD1 (5 bases). Trimming pared 8 bases from V and 6 bases from J, leaving 11 bases between. This CDR3 comprises 11 residues. The germline V gene encodes CDR1 MGHDK and CDR2 SYGVNS.